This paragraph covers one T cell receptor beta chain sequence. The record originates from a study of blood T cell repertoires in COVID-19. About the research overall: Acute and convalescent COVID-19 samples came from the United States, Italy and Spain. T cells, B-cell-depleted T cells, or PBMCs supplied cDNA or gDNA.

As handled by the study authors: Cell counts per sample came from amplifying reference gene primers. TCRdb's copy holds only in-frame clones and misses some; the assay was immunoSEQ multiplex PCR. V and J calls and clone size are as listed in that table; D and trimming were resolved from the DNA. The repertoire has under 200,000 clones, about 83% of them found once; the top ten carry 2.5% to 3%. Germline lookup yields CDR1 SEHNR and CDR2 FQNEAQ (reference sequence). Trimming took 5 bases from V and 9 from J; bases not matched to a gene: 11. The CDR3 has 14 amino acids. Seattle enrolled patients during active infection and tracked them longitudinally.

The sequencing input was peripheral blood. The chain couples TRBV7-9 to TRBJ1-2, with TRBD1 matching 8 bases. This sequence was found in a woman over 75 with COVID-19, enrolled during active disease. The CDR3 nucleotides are TGTGCCAGCAGCCCACGGGTCGCAGGGGGCAGCTACACCTTC. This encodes CASSPRVAGGSYTF.